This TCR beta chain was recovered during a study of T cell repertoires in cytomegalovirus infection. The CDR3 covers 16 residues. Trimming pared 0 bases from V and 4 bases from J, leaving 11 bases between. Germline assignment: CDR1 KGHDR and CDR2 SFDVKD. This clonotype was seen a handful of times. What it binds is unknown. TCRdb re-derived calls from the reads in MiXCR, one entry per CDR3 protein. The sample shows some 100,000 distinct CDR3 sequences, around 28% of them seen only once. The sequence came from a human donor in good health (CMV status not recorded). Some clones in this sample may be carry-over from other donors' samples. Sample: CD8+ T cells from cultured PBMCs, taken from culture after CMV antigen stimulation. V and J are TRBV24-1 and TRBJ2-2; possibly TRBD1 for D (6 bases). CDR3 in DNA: TGTGCCACCAGTGATTTGCGCCAGGGGCTCACCGGGGAGCTGTTTTTT. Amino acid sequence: CATSDLRQGLTGELFF.